This T cell receptor beta chain was sequenced during a study of vaccination and CD4 T cells after COVID-19. Germline V CDR1 and CDR2: MNHEY, SVGAGI. This CDR3 has 17 amino acids. Deletions cut 0 bases from V and 3 bases from J, with 17 bases between. This clonotype has only a few counts. What it binds is unknown. An Oncomine TCR Beta short-read assay was used to sequence the DNA from cultured CD4+ T cells. Genomic DNA was drawn out of CD4+ T cells grown in culture. TCRdb re-called the PCR reads through MiXCR, storing one row per CDR3 protein. This table has about 7,200 distinct CDR3 sequences, 33% appearing once. The treatment here: roughly 10-day PBMC culture with coronavirus spike peptide pools or control peptides (ViraFEST assay). An unexposed donor provided the CD4+ T cells, which were collected before the COVID-19 pandemic (2011-2018).

This sequence was found in a human donor in good health. This chain links TRBV6-5 with TRBJ1-2; D gene ambiguous. The sequenced sample consisted of CD4+ T cells from blood, cultured in vitro. The CDR3: CASSYSIVVEWDYGYTF. CDR3 sequence (DNA): TGTGCCAGCAGTTACTCGATTGTGGTAGAATGGGACTATGGCTACACCTTC.